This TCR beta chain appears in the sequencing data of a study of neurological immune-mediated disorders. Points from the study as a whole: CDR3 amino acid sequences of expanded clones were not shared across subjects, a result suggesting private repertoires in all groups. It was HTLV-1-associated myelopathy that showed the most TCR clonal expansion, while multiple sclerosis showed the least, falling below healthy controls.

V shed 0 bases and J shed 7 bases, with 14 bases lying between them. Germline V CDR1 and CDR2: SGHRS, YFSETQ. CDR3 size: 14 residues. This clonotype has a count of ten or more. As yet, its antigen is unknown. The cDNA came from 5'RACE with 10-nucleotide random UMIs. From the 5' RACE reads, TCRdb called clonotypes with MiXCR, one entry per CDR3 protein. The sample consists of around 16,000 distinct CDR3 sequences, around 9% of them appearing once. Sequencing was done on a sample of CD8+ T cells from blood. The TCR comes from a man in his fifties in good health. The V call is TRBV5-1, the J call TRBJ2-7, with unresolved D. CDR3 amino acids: CASSLGMGLWEQYF. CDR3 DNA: TGCGCCAGCAGCTTGGGTATGGGTTTGTGGGAGCAGTACTTC.